The next 10 T cell receptor beta chains were all read from a single sample in a study of blood T cell repertoires in COVID-19. Clones were sequenced by immunoSEQ multiplex PCR, and TCRdb holds only the in-frame ones, with some missing. The data show more than 90,000 clones, roughly nine tenths seen once. Sequencing was carried out using peripheral blood. These receptors originate from a man aged 45-65 years with acute or convalescent COVID-19.

Only a few counts were recorded for this clone. This rearrangement joins TRBV2 to TRBJ1-1, with 9 bases identical to TRBD1. V was clipped by 8 bases and J by 4 bases; unmatched bases: 5. CDR1 is SNHLY, CDR2 FYNNEI, per germline. The CDR3 runs to 13 residues. Here the CDR3 reads CASGDRVITEAFF. The CDR3 nucleotides read TGTGCCAGCGGGGACAGGGTCATCACTGAAGCTTTCTTT.

To note about this clone: Within the sample, other DNA sequences also encode this same CDR3. The V gene is TRBV6-5, the J gene TRBJ2-6, with 7 bases lining up with TRBD1. The CDR3 runs to 15 residues. Germline CDR1 MNHEY, CDR2 SVGAGI. Germline trimming cut 8 bases from V and 0 bases from J; bases unmatched to any gene: 4. In nucleotides, the CDR3 is TGTGCCAGCCGCTCAGGGGGCTCTGGGGCCAACGTCCTGACTTTC. Translation: CASRSGGSGANVLTF.

This chain links TRBV5-1 with TRBJ2-1; possible D gene TRBD2, 5 bases. The CDR3 has 13 amino acids. Germline-derived CDR1 and CDR2 are SGHRS and YFSETQ. Trimming shortened V by 2 bases and J by 5 bases, and 8 bases separated the two germline ends. CDR3 coding DNA: TGCGCCAGCAGCTTCCCGGGGAACAATGAGCAGTTCTTC. Its protein product is CASSFPGNNEQFF.

The chain is built from TRBV4-1 and TRBJ1-4; TRBD1 matches 10 bases. This CDR3 contains 16 residues. Unmatched junction bases numbered 7, after V lost 0 bases and J lost 9 bases. Germline V gene data show CDR1 as MGHRA and CDR2 as YSYEKL. This CDR3 reads CASSQDPGQGGQKLFF. In DNA, the CDR3 is TGCGCCAGCAGCCAAGATCCCGGACAGGGGGGACAAAAACTGTTTTTT.

This chain joins TRBV2 and TRBJ2-3, with 9 bases matching TRBD2. With V trimmed by 6 bases and J by 5 bases, 9 bases remained unmatched. This CDR3 region has 15 residues. From germline, CDR1 is SNHLY and CDR2 FYNNEI. The CDR3: CASRAGTSRGDTQYF. The DNA for the CDR3 is TGTGCCAGCAGAGCTGGGACTAGCAGGGGAGATACGCAGTATTTT.

The chain recombines TRBV19 with TRBJ1-1; TRBD1 might be the D (6 bases). The germline gives CDR1 LNHDA, CDR2 SQIVND (reference sequence). The length of the CDR3 is 14 residues. V lost 7 bases to trimming and J lost 1 base, with 13 bases between them. The CDR3: CASTPRGANTEAFF. CDR3 bases: TGTGCCAGTACCCCACGGGGGGCGAACACTGAAGCTTTCTTT. The variable domain in full, with the rest retrieved from reference TRBV19 and TRBJ1-1, is DGGITQSPKYLFRKEGQNVTLSCEQNLNHDAMYWYRQDPGQGLRLIYYSQIVNDFQKGDIAEGYSVSREKKESFPLTVTSAQKNPTAFYLCASTPRGANTEAFFGQGTRLTVV.

This chain links TRBV7-9 with TRBJ2-1, with D possibly being TRBD1 (6 bases). The CDR3 extends over 12 amino acids. With 5 bases removed from V and 8 bases from J, the gap between germline ends came to 10 bases. Germline CDR1 and CDR2: SEHNR and FQNEAQ (reference sequence). CDR3 nucleotide sequence: TGTGCCAGCAGCCGACAGGCCTATGAGCAGTTCTTC. It is translated as CASSRQAYEQFF.

The V and J genes are TRBV5-4 and TRBJ2-5, with D possibly matching TRBD2 (5 bases). The CDR3 has 14 amino acids. The germline gives CDR1 SGHNT, CDR2 YYREEE (reference sequence). The V and J ends lost 4 bases and 5 bases respectively, with 15 bases between them. The CDR3 bases are TGTGCCAGCAGCGGCCGGTCCGGGGATGAGACCCAGTACTTC. The encoded protein is CASSGRSGDETQYF.

This clone was detected a few times. The genes are TRBV6-1 and TRBJ2-5; D remains unclear. The germline V gene has CDR1 MNHNS and CDR2 SASEGT. Deletions cut 2 bases from V and 1 base from J, with 5 bases between. The CDR3 extends over 13 amino acids. CDR3 DNA: TGTGCCAGCAGTGAACAATCCCAAGAGACCCAGTACTTC. Its translation is CASSEQSQETQYF.

This chain's CDR3 is CASREGSYLGEQFF. As DNA, the CDR3 is TGTGCCAGCAGAGAGGGCAGCTACCTCGGTGAGCAGTTCTTC. The genes are TRBV6-6 and TRBJ2-1; TRBD2 is a possible D gene (5 bases). Germline V CDR1 and CDR2: MNHNY, SVGAGI (reference sequence). This CDR3 contains 14 residues. V was cut by 6 bases and J by 9 bases, with 18 bases left in between.